This T cell receptor (beta chain) was obtained from a study of a mutant IDH1 vaccine in newly diagnosed glioma. This CDR3 is built from 14 residues. V gave up 7 bases and J gave up 2 bases, with 15 bases separating them. Germline V CDR1 and CDR2: SGHVS, FQNEAQ. Assay: immunoSEQ multiplex PCR; the TCRdb copy retains only in-frame clones and omits some. The data contain roughly 51,000 clones, 75% to 90% of them singletons. Indicated time point: baseline, week 1 (first vaccination visit). The treatment is: pre-vaccination baseline after standard-of-care therapy. The sequencing here drew on PBMCs, taken from a glioma patient treated with radiotherapy, temozolomide or both. This clonotype was sampled from a man between 40 and 49 years old with glioma. The rearrangement uses TRBV7-8 and TRBJ2-7; D tentatively reads TRBD1 or TRBD2 (5 bases each). CDR3 nucleotides: TGTGCCAGCACCGCGTTAGTGGGGGCCTACGAGCAGTACTTC. Protein: CASTALVGAYEQYF.